Included here is one T cell receptor (beta chain) sequence, with context. The target antigen is unknown. These data are taken from a study of monozygotic twins with inflammatory bowel disease. Points from the study as a whole: Twins classed as concordant or discordant showed no difference in repertoire similarity, possibly from limited power.

The CDR3 extends over 14 amino acids. Germline-derived CDR1 and CDR2 are MGHRA and YSYEKL. Reprocessing the 5' RACE reads, TCRdb reports a single entry for every CDR3 protein and omits DNA. The sample table includes a few hundred thousand distinct CDR3 sequences. Sequenced material: blood. The chain employs TRBV4-1 and TRBJ1-2. This TCR derives from a human donor with ulcerative colitis or Crohn's disease, or a healthy co-twin of an affected twin (not recorded which). The CDR3 loop reads CASSQESNRMGYTF.